The source of this T cell receptor (beta chain) is a study of T cell responses to AZD1222 COVID-19 vaccine. General study points: Just a handful of people given AZD1222 tested seropositive at baseline. No day 14 peak samples; only post-peak repertoires were characterized. Vaccine-related CD4 TCRs covered spike, predominating at 160-218 and 743-854. Most donors were white British and more were female, and clonal diversity was possibly underestimated.

The junction had 5 bases not matched to a gene; V was cut back by 4 bases and J by 5 bases. Germline assignment: CDR1 SGHNT and CDR2 YYREEE (reference sequence). The CDR3 covers 13 residues. Assay used: immunoSEQ multiplex PCR; TCRdb lists only in-frame clones, some missing. The sample carries 130,000 to 150,000 clones, around 89% recorded once. Note on this clone: The antigen is not known.

The V and J genes are TRBV5-4 and TRBJ2-5, with 7 bases matching TRBD1. The material sequenced was peripheral blood, taken on day 0 of AZD1222 vaccination. This sequence was found in an adult in good health. The CDR3 DNA is TGTGCCAGCAGCGACAGGGTGGCGGAGACCCAGTACTTC. Its protein product is CASSDRVAETQYF.